Listed below are T cell receptor beta chains from one sample, sequenced in a study of T cells in localized non-small cell lung cancer. Produced via immunoSEQ multiplex PCR; TCRdb's table is partial and in-frame only. This sample has 920 or so clones, with approximately 20% found just once. The source was lung tumor tissue, collected before any cancer treatment. These receptors originate from a female donor of 60 years or more with stage II squamous cell lung carcinoma. Each CDR3 is given with its conserved first and last residue. The order of the fields is D gene, CDR3 length, clone size, J gene, V gene, CDR3 protein, CDR3 DNA. A D gene is named only where the DNA matches it firmly. Expanded clones get a size class; other rows say once, few or many, or leave the size out.

-	15	-	TRBJ1-1	TRBV5-1	CASSLDISWGGEAFF	TGCGCCAGCAGCTTGGATATTAGTTGGGGAGGGGAAGCTTTCTTT
-	16	-	TRBJ2-7	TRBV11-3	CASSLEGQSYRYEQYF	TGTGCCAGCAGCTTGGAAGGCCAGAGTTATCGGTACGAGCAGTACTTC
-	12	large	TRBJ2-3	TRBV6-8	CARGAATDTQYF	TGTGCCAGGGGGGCGGCCACAGATACGCAGTATTTT
TRBD2	16	once	TRBJ2-2	TRBV19	CASSSLAGAGTGELFF	TGTGCCAGTAGTTCACTAGCGGGAGCTGGTACCGGGGAGCTGTTTTTT
-	15	large	TRBJ1-1	TRBV9	CASSESGAMNTEAFF	TGTGCCAGCAGCGAGTCAGGGGCGATGAACACTGAAGCTTTCTTT
-	15	-	TRBJ2-2	TRBV11-3	CASSSREGKTGELFF	TGTGCCAGCAGCTCGCGCGAGGGTAAAACCGGGGAGCTGTTTTTT
TRBD1	14	few	TRBJ2-5	TRBV30	CAWSVKGQGGTQYF	TGTGCCTGGAGTGTAAAAGGACAGGGGGGGACCCAGTACTTC
-	17	medium-sized	TRBJ2-5	TRBV12-2	CASRLEFCGGARETQYF	TGTGCAAGTCGCTTAGAGTTTTGCGGGGGGGCGAGAGAGACCCAGTACTTC
TRBD1	16	few	TRBJ2-1	TRBV11-3	CASSWGRDRGLSEQFF	TGTGCCAGCAGCTGGGGCCGGGACAGGGGGTTGAGTGAGCAGTTCTTC
-	13	few	TRBJ2-7	TRBV9	CASSFGLNYEQYF	TGTGCCAGCAGCTTCGGACTTAACTACGAGCAGTACTTC
-	16	few	TRBJ1-3	TRBV18	CASSPLGSNSGNTIYF	TGTGCCAGCTCACCCCTTGGGAGCAACTCTGGAAACACCATATATTTT
-	13	-	TRBJ1-5	TRBV9	CASTWLGNQPQHF	TGTGCCAGCACTTGGTTGGGGAATCAGCCCCAGCATTTT
TRBD1	16	medium-sized	TRBJ1-5	TRBV6-8	CASRAGQGLSNQPQHF	TGTGCCAGCAGGGCCGGACAGGGGTTGAGCAATCAGCCCCAGCATTTT
-	13	-	TRBJ1-2	TRBV18	CASSPTPGGGYTF	TGTGCCAGCTCACCAACCCCGGGCGGTGGCTACACCTTC
TRBD1	15	large	TRBJ2-3	TRBV11-3	CASSTGTGHTDTQYF	TGTGCCAGCAGCACGGGGACAGGACATACAGATACGCAGTATTTT
-	14	-	TRBJ2-2	TRBV14	CASSQVPGAGELFF	TGTGCCAGCAGCCAAGTACCGGGAGCCGGGGAGCTGTTTTTT
-	14	once	TRBJ1-5	TRBV14	CASSQGQGNQPQHF	TGTGCCAGCAGCCAAGGGCAGGGCAATCAGCCCCAGCATTTT
-	18	few	TRBJ2-3	TRBV6-8	CASSLHVFAGNSTDTQYF	TGTGCCAGCAGTCTCCACGTATTCGCGGGGAATAGCACAGATACGCAGTATTTT
-	14	-	TRBJ1-1	TRBV4-1	CASSLRGTDTEAFF	TGCGCCAGCAGCCTAAGAGGAACAGACACTGAAGCTTTCTTT
-	14	-	TRBJ2-7	TRBV14	CASSAKLASGEQYF	TGTGCCAGCAGCGCTAAGTTGGCGAGCGGCGAGCAGTACTTC
-	15	-	TRBJ1-4	TRBV11-3	CASSFGTGINEKLFF	TGTGCCAGCAGCTTTGGAACAGGGATTAATGAAAAACTGTTTTTT
-	15	few	TRBJ2-2	TRBV1	CASSLRDGDTGELFF	TGCGCCAGCAGCCTCCGGGACGGGGACACCGGGGAGCTGTTTTTT
-	15	few	TRBJ1-1	TRBV9	CASRRAPHQNTEAFF	TGTGCCAGCAGAAGAGCCCCTCACCAGAACACTGAAGCTTTCTTT
-	16	medium-sized	TRBJ2-3	TRBV6-8	CASRTTDITSTDTQYF	TGTGCCAGCAGGACGACCGACATCACTAGCACAGATACGCAGTATTTT
-	18	large	TRBJ2-7	TRBV4-1	CASSQDRTTPLLTYEQYF	TGCGCCAGCAGCCAAGATCGGACGACACCTCTTTTAACCTACGAGCAGTACTTC